Each of the 6 T cell receptor beta chains below was sequenced from the same sample in a study of T cell repertoires in cytomegalovirus infection. These receptors are not linked to any known antigen. TCRdb redid the calling of the reads with MiXCR, one entry per CDR3 protein. Of fewer than 350,000 distinct CDR3 sequences in the sample, about 27% were seen once. Sequencing used cultured PBMCs, obtained from culture after CMV antigen stimulation. The receptors were gathered from a human donor in good health (CMV status not recorded). Some clones in this sample may be carry-over from other donors' samples.

This clonotype has just a few counts. The chain carries TRBV2 and TRBJ2-2, with 9 bases fitting TRBD2. Per the germline V gene, CDR1 is SNHLY and CDR2 is FYNNEI. V lost 7 bases to trimming and J lost 1 base; unmatched junction nucleotides: 7. This CDR3 is built from 16 residues. CDR3 DNA sequence: TGTGCCAGCACCCCCGATAGCGGGGGGAACACCGGGGAGCTGTTTTTT. Its protein is CASTPDSGGNTGELFF.

V is TRBV12-3 or TRBV12-4 and J is TRBJ1-2, with TRBD1 as a possible D gene (5 bases). The CDR3 contains 14 residues. Between the trimmed V and J ends, which lost 1 base and 5 bases, there was a span of 11 bases. The chain's CDR3 is CASSLEGDVYGYTF. The DNA of the CDR3 is TGTGCCAGCAGTTTAGAAGGGGATGTGTATGGCTACACCTTC.

This clonotype has just a few counts. This chain links TRBV7-6 with TRBJ2-3; 7 nucleotides align to TRBD2. Germline values: CDR1 SGHVS, CDR2 FNYEAQ. Unmatched junction bases numbered 4, after V lost 2 bases and J lost 2 bases. CDR3 size: 15 residues. DNA for the CDR3: TGTGCCAGCAGCTTACAGCGGGGCCCCACAGATACGCAGTATTTT. It codes for CASSLQRGPTDTQYF. Combining the CDR3 with reference TRBV7-6 and TRBJ2-3 gives the whole variable domain GAGVSQSPRYKVTKRGQDVALRCDPISGHVSLYWYRQALGQGPEFLTYFNYEAQQDKSGLPNDRFSAERPEGSISTLTIQRTEQRDSAMYRCASSLQRGPTDTQYFGPGTRLTVL.

This clonotype came up a few times. The chain combines TRBV9 with TRBJ2-3, with 7 nucleotides matching TRBD2. The germline CDR1 and CDR2 sequences are SGDLS and YYNGEE. The CDR3 extends over 15 amino acids. J gave up 2 bases and V 4 bases, and 7 bases lay outside the gene matches. The CDR3 nucleotides are TGTGCCAGCAGCCCCCGGGAGGCGTCCACAGATACGCAGTATTTT. Its translation is CASSPREASTDTQYF.

This clonotype has more than one count but fewer than ten. V is TRBV6-1 and J is TRBJ2-2, with D possibly being TRBD1 or TRBD2 (5 bases each). In germline, CDR1 is MNHNS, CDR2 SASEGT. V was clipped by 5 bases and J by 4 bases, with 14 bases between them. The CDR3 covers 15 residues. CDR3 in amino acids: CASSLPGRSTGELFF. As DNA, the CDR3 is TGTGCCAGCAGTCTGCCGGGACGGAGCACCGGGGAGCTGTTTTTT.

The chain recombines TRBV27 with TRBJ2-1; 14 positions agree with TRBD2. The junction had 4 bases not matched to a gene; V was cut back by 3 bases and J by 9 bases. The CDR3 runs to 15 residues. The germline V gene has CDR1 MNHEY and CDR2 SMNVEV (reference sequence). This CDR3 is CASSLTSGRDGEQFF. Written as DNA, the CDR3 is TGTGCCAGCAGTTTGACTAGCGGGAGGGACGGTGAGCAGTTCTTC.